Listed below are T cell receptor beta chains from one sample, sequenced in a study of cytotoxic CD8 clonotypes in ibrutinib-treated CLL. Assay used: immunoSEQ multiplex PCR; TCRdb lists only in-frame clones, some missing. Of roughly 36,000 clones in the sample, 69% were seen once. Material: PBMCs, obtained before ibrutinib treatment. The receptor source for this set is a human donor with chronic lymphocytic leukemia. The CDR3 runs from the conserved cysteine through the conserved F or W. D genes are given only for firm matches. Not all rows give a size; the values are once, few, many and, for expanded clones, a class.

CDR3 protein	CDR3 DNA	J gene	clone size	D gene	V gene
CASSLGGGLNQPQHF	TGTGCCAGTAGTTTGGGAGGGGGGCTCAATCAGCCCCAGCATTTT	TRBJ1-5	.	.	TRBV19
CASRKTGGDTGELFF	TGTGCCAGCAGAAAGACAGGGGGCGACACCGGGGAGCTGTTTTTT	TRBJ2-2	.	TRBD1	TRBV5-4
CSVSTGPRETQYF	TGCAGCGTTTCGACGGGACCGCGAGAGACCCAGTACTTC	TRBJ2-5	.	.	TRBV29-1
CASSLGAVYEQYF	TGCGCCAGCAGCCTTGGGGCGGTCTACGAGCAGTACTTC	TRBJ2-7	.	.	TRBV5-1
CASSIQPTGRVQPQHF	TGTGCCAGTAGTATTCAGCCCACGGGGAGAGTGCAGCCCCAGCATTTT	TRBJ1-5	medium-sized	.	TRBV19
CASSREGPTNLSSYNEQFF	TGTGCCAGCAGCCGAGAGGGACCCACGAACCTTAGCTCCTACAATGAGCAGTTCTTC	TRBJ2-1	.	.	TRBV5-6
CAIRSSGDSYEQYF	TGTGCCATCAGATCTAGCGGGGACTCCTACGAGCAGTACTTC	TRBJ2-7	.	TRBD2	TRBV10-3
CSVGDIDGYTF	TGCAGCGTTGGGGATATCGATGGCTACACCTTC	TRBJ1-2	.	.	TRBV29-1
CSVGISAGRTEAFF	TGCAGCGTTGGTATTTCGGCAGGTAGGACTGAAGCTTTCTTT	TRBJ1-1	.	.	TRBV29-1
CASSVDDRDYGYTF	TGTGCCAGCAGTGTTGACGACAGGGACTATGGCTACACCTTC	TRBJ1-2	.	TRBD1	TRBV6-1
CASSIRTFSGANVLTF	TGTGCCAGTAGTATTAGGACATTCTCTGGGGCCAACGTCCTGACTTTC	TRBJ2-6	.	.	TRBV19
CASSLAGAGGELFF	TGTGCCAGCAGCCTAGCGGGAGCGGGCGGGGAGCTGTTTTTT	TRBJ2-2	few	TRBD2	TRBV9
CASSLRQGSGYEQYF	TGTGCCAGCAGTCTAAGACAGGGGTCGGGCTACGAGCAGTACTTC	TRBJ2-7	once	TRBD1	TRBV27
CADLPRANTGELFF	TGTGCGGACTTACCCCGAGCGAACACCGGGGAGCTGTTTTTT	TRBJ2-2	.	.	TRBV7-8
CASSMTGAGSYEQYF	TGTGCCAGCAGTATGACAGGGGCCGGATCCTACGAGCAGTACTTC	TRBJ2-7	.	TRBD1	TRBV28
CASSQDAVGGVSYEQYF	TGCGCCAGCAGCCAAGATGCGGTTGGAGGGGTTTCCTACGAGCAGTACTTC	TRBJ2-7	.	.	TRBV4-1
CASSQRDYNTGELFF	TGCGCCAGCAGCCAACGGGACTATAACACCGGGGAGCTGTTTTTT	TRBJ2-2	.	TRBD2	TRBV4-1
CASSTDRGGTGELFF	TGTGCCAGCAGCACGGACAGGGGAGGAACCGGGGAGCTGTTTTTT	TRBJ2-2	.	TRBD1	TRBV5-4
CASSSPGTGTGANIQYF	TGTGCCAGCAGCTCCCCAGGAACCGGGACAGGGGCAAACATTCAGTACTTC	TRBJ2-4	.	TRBD1	TRBV28
CASSVAGDGYGYTF	TGTGCCAGCAGCGTAGCTGGGGATGGCTATGGCTACACCTTC	TRBJ1-2	.	.	TRBV9
CASSPLAGAGDTQYF	TGTGCCAGCAGTCCCCTTGCGGGAGCGGGCGATACGCAGTATTTT	TRBJ2-3	.	TRBD2	TRBV2
CASSLGSWGTGEFF	TGTGCCAGCAGTTTAGGTAGTTGGGGGACAGGGGAGTTCTTC	TRBJ2-1	few	TRBD1	TRBV27
CASSLAWRVDTGELFF	TGTGCCAGCAGCTTGGCCTGGAGGGTTGACACCGGGGAGCTGTTTTTT	TRBJ2-2	.	.	TRBV5-5
CASSHTGATPDEQYF	TGCGCCAGCAGCCACACGGGGGCCACCCCGGACGAGCAGTACTTC	TRBJ2-7	.	.	TRBV5-1
CAHRAGRETQYF	TGTGCCCACCGGGCAGGTAGGGAGACCCAGTACTTC	TRBJ2-5	.	.	TRBV28
CAISAGTGGGNQPQHF	TGTGCCATCAGTGCGGGGACAGGGGGGGGCAATCAGCCCCAGCATTTT	TRBJ1-5	.	TRBD1	TRBV10-3
CASSHRYRDSFTDTQYF	TGCGCCAGCAGCCACCGCTACCGGGACTCCTTCACAGATACGCAGTATTTT	TRBJ2-3	.	.	TRBV4-3
CASSYQGSIQYF	TGTGCCAGCAGTTATCAGGGGAGCATTCAGTACTTC	TRBJ2-4	.	.	TRBV28
CASSYSANLETEAFF	TGTGCCAGCAGTTACTCCGCGAACCTTGAGACTGAAGCTTTCTTT	TRBJ1-1	once	.	TRBV6-5
CASSSVNPSGSGYTF	TGTGCCAGCAGCTCAGTTAACCCCTCGGGAAGTGGCTACACCTTC	TRBJ1-2	.	.	TRBV7-2
CASSLQGGNTEAFF	TGCGCCAGCAGCTTACAGGGGGGGAACACTGAAGCTTTCTTT	TRBJ1-1	.	TRBD1	TRBV5-1
CASSLGPSAGGDTQYF	TGTGCCAGCAGCTTAGGCCCTTCCGCCGGGGGAGATACGCAGTATTTT	TRBJ2-3	.	.	TRBV7-2